These T cell receptor beta chains were read from a single sample in a study of breast tumors, draining lymph nodes, adjacent tissues. TCRdb reprocessed the multiplex PCR reads with MiXCR, giving one entry per CDR3 protein. The data show 140,000 or so distinct CDR3 sequences, approximately 32% seen once. The sequenced sample consisted of axillary lymph node tissue. The receptors come from a female donor with breast cancer. Some clones in this sample may be carry-over from other donors' samples. CDR3s include the opening cysteine and the closing phenylalanine or tryptophan. Fields, in order: V gene, D gene, clone size, J gene, CDR3 DNA, CDR3 protein. The D gene is left open where the match is weak. Rows may omit the clone size; those that give it use once, few, many or a size class.

TRBV12-3/TRBV12-4,TRBD2,many,TRBJ2-1,TGTGCCAGCAGTTTAATCCTAATAGCGGGGCTTCCCGTGAATGAGCAGTTCTTC,CASSLILIAGLPVNEQFF
TRBV5-1,TRBD1,many,TRBJ2-3,TGCGCCAGCAGCAGGAACAGGGGTGATACGCAGTATTTT,CASSRNRGDTQYF
TRBV6-2/TRBV6-3,TRBD1,many,TRBJ2-5,TGTGCCAGCAGTCGGACAGGCTCGGGGGAGACCCAGTACTTC,CASSRTGSGETQYF
TRBV2,.,few,TRBJ2-5,TGTGCCAGCAGGGAAGGAGTAGGGGAGACCCAGTACTTC,CASREGVGETQYF
TRBV6-1,.,many,TRBJ1-2,TGTGCCAGCAGCCGCCTGGACGGAGGGGCATATGGCTACACCTTC,CASSRLDGGAYGYTF
TRBV15,.,many,TRBJ1-4,TGTGCCACCGGCGGAACAGCTAATGAAAAACTGTTTTTT,CATGGTANEKLFF
TRBV20-1,.,many,TRBJ1-4,TGCAGTGCCCGAGAGGGTTTTTCAGACGAAAAACTGTTTTTT,CSAREGFSDEKLFF
TRBV6-5,.,.,TRBJ1-1,TGTGCCAGCAGTTACGAAGTGGGCCGAGGGGCTGAAGCTTTCTTT,CASSYEVGRGAEAFF
TRBV4-3,TRBD1,many,TRBJ2-1,TGCGCCAGCAGCCCGGAAGGGGGCAATATTAATGAGCAGTTCTTC,CASSPEGGNINEQFF
TRBV3-1,.,many,TRBJ2-3,TGTGCCAGCAGCCAAGATCCCCCGGGCCATGGGGCAGATACGCAGTATTTT,CASSQDPPGHGADTQYF
TRBV27,TRBD1,many,TRBJ1-3,TGTGCCAGCAGGGCCGGGACAGGGTCTGGAAACACCATATATTTT,CASRAGTGSGNTIYF
TRBV6-2/TRBV6-3,.,.,TRBJ1-6,TGTGCCAGCAGTCACGGGACACTGTCGTCGCCCCTCCACTTT,CASSHGTLSSPLHF
TRBV18,.,many,TRBJ2-1,TGTGCCAGCTCTTTACCTACGGGGGATGAGCAGTTCTTC,CASSLPTGDEQFF
TRBV7-9,.,many,TRBJ2-7,TGTGCCAGCAGCCTAAAAGGGGGTGGCGAGCAGTACTTC,CASSLKGGGEQYF
TRBV18,TRBD2,many,TRBJ2-5,TGTGCCAGCTCATCAAGAACTAACGGGGGGTTCGAGACCCAGTACTTC,CASSSRTNGGFETQYF
TRBV27,.,.,TRBJ2-7,TGTGCCAGCGGTTTATCTGGGGGAGGTTCCTACGAGCAGTACTTC,CASGLSGGGSYEQYF
TRBV7-8,.,.,TRBJ1-4,TGTGCCAGCAGACCGGGGGGTCATGAAAAACTGTTTTTT,CASRPGGHEKLFF
TRBV28,TRBD1,few,TRBJ1-2,TGTGCCAGCAGTTTAGGAGGGGGCCGTGGCTACACCTTC,CASSLGGGRGYTF
TRBV18,.,once,TRBJ1-2,TGTGCCAGCTCCGGAGAGTCTGACTATGGCCACACCTTC,CASSGESDYGHTF
TRBV5-1,TRBD1,few,TRBJ2-5,TGCGCCAGCAGCTTGGGACAGGGGCTGGACACCCAGTACTTC,CASSLGQGLDTQYF
TRBV4-1,.,many,TRBJ1-3,TGCGCCAGCAGCCAAGATTACAGCCCTGGAAACACCATATATTTT,CASSQDYSPGNTIYF
TRBV7-3,.,many,TRBJ2-1,TGTGCCAGCAGCTTAACGGGGGGGGCTACCTCCTACAATGAGCAGTTCTTC,CASSLTGGATSYNEQFF
TRBV18,.,few,TRBJ2-5,TGTGCCAGCTCACCTGCCCAAGAGACCCAGTACTTC,CASSPAQETQYF
TRBV9,TRBD1,many,TRBJ1-2,TGTGCCAGCAGCGGAGGACAGGGGGCGGGTGGCTACACCTTC,CASSGGQGAGGYTF
TRBV5-1,.,many,TRBJ2-3,TGCGCCAGCAGCTCCGTCTCAGGATTCACAGATACGCAGTATTTT,CASSSVSGFTDTQYF
TRBV9,.,.,TRBJ2-3,TGTGCCAGCAGCGTAGAATCAGATACGCAGTATTTC,CASSVESDTQYF
TRBV19,TRBD1,many,TRBJ2-3,TGTGCCAGCCGGAACCCGGGACAGGGGGATGGAGATACGCAGTATTTT,CASRNPGQGDGDTQYF
TRBV20-1,.,many,TRBJ1-5,TGCAGTGCTAGGGGAAGGACAGAGGGTCAGCCCCAGCATTTT,CSARGRTEGQPQHF
TRBV20-1,.,many,TRBJ2-3,TGCAGTGCTAGATACCCGGGGGGCACAGATACGCAGTATTTT,CSARYPGGTDTQYF
TRBV29-1,.,.,TRBJ2-6,TGCAGCGTTGAAGACAACAATTCTGGGGCCAACGTCCTGACTTTC,CSVEDNNSGANVLTF
TRBV6-6,TRBD2,.,TRBJ2-7,TGTGCCAGCAGGGGGTCTAGCGGGGGTCGACAGAACTACGAGCAGTACTTC,CASRGSSGGRQNYEQYF
TRBV20-1,.,.,TRBJ1-4,TGCAGCGTTGGAGGGACCCTTAATGAAAAGCTGTCTTTT,CSVGGTLNEKLSF
TRBV5-6,.,many,TRBJ2-1,TGTGCCAGCAGCCAATCTGTCGTGTTAGGCTACAATGAGCAGTTCTTC,CASSQSVVLGYNEQFF
TRBV25-1,.,many,TRBJ2-1,TGTGCCAGCAGTGTGGCTCAAAGCGGGACACTCTCCTACAATGAGCAGTTCTTC,CASSVAQSGTLSYNEQFF
TRBV20-1,.,.,TRBJ2-1,TGCAGTGCTAGAGATTGGGTAAGCTCCTACAATGAGCAGTTCTTC,CSARDWVSSYNEQFF
TRBV7-8,.,.,TRBJ2-5,TGTGCCAGCAGTGCGAGGGAAACGCAAGAGGCCCAGTGCTTC,CASSARETQEAQCF
TRBV5-4,.,.,TRBJ2-5,TGTGCCAGCAACTCCTGGAGCGCGGGCACACAAGAGACCCAGTACTTC,CASNSWSAGTQETQYF
TRBV7-9,TRBD1,.,TRBJ1-4,TGTGCCAGCATGCCCGGGACAGGGGGCGGTGAAAAACTGTTTTTT,CASMPGTGGGEKLFF
TRBV6-2/TRBV6-3,.,many,TRBJ2-5,TGTGCCAGCAGTGGAGGGGAAGAGACCCAGTACTTC,CASSGGEETQYF
TRBV15,.,many,TRBJ2-5,TGTGCCACCAGCAGGGAGTCTTCGGGAGAGACCCAGTACTTC,CATSRESSGETQYF
TRBV6-2/TRBV6-3,.,many,TRBJ2-2,TGTGCCAGCAGTCCTATTAACACCGGGGAGCTGTTTTTT,CASSPINTGELFF
TRBV5-1,.,many,TRBJ2-5,TGCGCCAGCACCAAATCTACGGGGGGCCCAGAGACCCAGTACTTC,CASTKSTGGPETQYF
TRBV7-2,.,.,TRBJ1-2,TGTGCCAGCAGCTTAGACGGGGGGTACTCTGGAAACACCTTC,CASSLDGGYSGNTF